A single sample is the source of the 24 T cell receptor beta chains below, sequenced in a study of human T cells and chemical hapten exposure. The starting material, unfractionated whole blood, was used for total RNA extraction. The library tagged each cDNA molecule with unique molecular identifiers. TCRdb fed the reads into MiXCR, producing one record per CDR3 protein. This sample has around 120,000 distinct CDR3 sequences, with less than 10% found just once. The sequenced sample was whole blood. The source of these receptors is a human donor in good health. Some clones in this sample may be carry-over from other donors' samples.

This clonotype has a handful of counts. The chain has TRBV6-5 and TRBJ2-2; D might be TRBD1 or TRBD2, each matching 5 bases. CDR3 length equals 19 residues. Trimming shortened V by 0 bases and J by 4 bases, and 21 bases separated the two germline ends. Germline CDR1 and CDR2: MNHEY and SVGAGI. CDR3 sequence: CASSYSKGRTTPGTGELFF. DNA for the CDR3: TGTGCCAGCAGTTACTCGAAGGGACGGACGACCCCGGGCACCGGGGAGCTGTTTTTT.

This clonotype appeared many times. V usage is TRBV20-1 and J usage is TRBJ1-4; D unresolved. The V end was cut by 1 base, the J end by 8 bases, with 8 bases between. Germline CDR1 DFQATT, CDR2 SNEGSKA (reference sequence). CDR3 size: 12 residues. CDR3 in amino acids: CSARGPGEKLFF. CDR3 nucleotide sequence: TGCAGTGCTAGAGGACCGGGGGAAAAACTGTTTTTT.

The chain joins TRBV7-2 to TRBJ2-2; no clear D. Trimming stripped 7 bases from V and 2 bases from J, with 11 bases between. The CDR3 consists of 14 residues. CDR1 is SGHTA and CDR2 is FQGNSA in the germline V gene. This CDR3 is CASKTELNTGELFF. CDR3 nucleotide sequence: TGTGCCAGCAAGACGGAGCTCAACACCGGGGAGCTGTTTTTT. The full variable domain, its missing parts supplied by reference TRBV7-2 and TRBJ2-2, is GAGVSQSPSNKVTEKGKDVELRCDPISGHTALYWYRQSLGQGLEFLIYFQGNSAPDKSGLPSDRFSAERTGGSVSTLTIQRTQQEDSAVYLCASKTELNTGELFFGEGSRLTVL.

Comments on this clonotype: One end of the junction is discordant with germline, which a read error may explain. The chain combines TRBV5-1 with TRBJ2-1; TRBD2 matches 8 bases. The CDR3 length is 14 residues. Germline V gene lookup returns CDR1 SGHRS and CDR2 YFSETQ. This chain's CDR3 is CASSLVSSGDEHFF. CDR3 bases: TGCGCCAGCAGCTTGGTTAGTAGCGGGGATGAGCATTTCTTC.

This clonotype was observed a handful of times. The rearrangement joins TRBV13 to TRBJ1-1; 7 bases agree with TRBD1. V dropped 4 bases and J dropped 8; count of bases not matched to a gene: 13. This CDR3 has 15 amino acids. Germline V gene lookup returns CDR1 PRHDT and CDR2 FYEKMQ (reference sequence). The CDR3 sequence is CASSSNDGGQDEAFF. CDR3 sequence (DNA): TGTGCCAGCAGCTCTAACGATGGAGGACAGGACGAAGCTTTCTTT.

This clonotype was recorded a few times. The chain recombines TRBV29-1 with TRBJ1-2, with TRBD1 identical over 8 bases. The germline gives CDR1 SQVTM, CDR2 ANQGSEA. This CDR3 has 13 amino acids. V gave up 4 bases and J gave up 5 bases; unmatched junction bases: 6. The CDR3 sequence is CSVVLGQDYGYTF. The CDR3 DNA follows: TGCAGCGTTGTTTTGGGACAGGATTATGGCTACACCTTC.

This clonotype showed up many times. J is TRBJ1-1 and V is TRBV4-1, with unresolved D. The V gene lost 6 bases and the J gene lost 7 bases, with 18 bases spanning the gap. Germline V gene data show CDR1 as MGHRA and CDR2 as YSYEKL. The CDR3 is made up of 14 amino acids. The CDR3 region is CASREATLINEAFF. CDR3 coding DNA: TGCGCCAGCAGAGAAGCTACTTTAATCAATGAAGCTTTCTTT.

This clonotype has ten or more counts. The chain carries TRBV4-3 and TRBJ2-6; 8 nucleotides align to TRBD1. Germline trimming cut 1 base from V and 0 bases from J; bases unmatched to any gene: 8. CDR3 size: 19 residues. CDR1 is LGHNA and CDR2 is YSLEER in the germline V gene. The CDR3 coding sequence is TGCGCCAGCAGCCAAGCCCCAGGACAGGGACTCTCTGGGGCCAACGTCCTGACTTTC. It yields the protein CASSQAPGQGLSGANVLTF.

This clonotype was seen only a few times. The chain employs TRBV11-2 and TRBJ2-5, with D tentatively TRBD1 (5 bases). Trimming left V 1 base short and J 1 base short, with 10 bases between. The length of the CDR3 is 15 residues. In germline, CDR1 is SGHAT, CDR2 FQNNGV. The CDR3 protein is CASSLGEGVQETQYF. DNA for the CDR3: TGTGCCAGCAGCTTAGGGGAAGGGGTCCAAGAGACCCAGTACTTC. The full variable domain, with the rest looked up from reference TRBV11-2 and TRBJ2-5, is EAGVAQSPRYKIIEKRQSVAFWCNPISGHATLYWYQQILGQGPKLLIQFQNNGVVDDSQLPKDRFSAERLKGVDSTLKIQPAKLEDSAVYLCASSLGEGVQETQYFGPGTRLLVL.

The chain has TRBV6-5 and TRBJ2-7, with TRBD1 identical over 11 bases. This CDR3 is 15 amino acids long. The germline V gene has CDR1 MNHEY and CDR2 SVGAGI. The trim removed 6 bases at V and 1 base at J, leaving 5 bases unmatched. CDR3 in amino acids: CASSPGQGVSYEQYF. CDR3 coding DNA: TGTGCCAGCAGCCCGGGACAGGGGGTATCCTACGAGCAGTACTTC.

About this clonotype: This may be a read error, as it is one base from a much larger clone. V gene TRBV5-4 combines with J gene TRBJ2-2, with TRBD2 identical over 14 bases. The CDR3 totals 16 residues. The germline V gene has CDR1 SGHNT and CDR2 YYREEE (reference sequence). For the CDR3, the DNA is TGTGCCAGCAGCGGACTAGCGGGGGGCCGGACCGCGGAGCTGTTTTTT. Translating it yields CASSGLAGGRTAELFF.

This clonotype was detected ten times or more. The chain carries TRBV20-1 and TRBJ1-5; tentatively, D is TRBD1 (6 bases). The CDR3 totals 17 residues. CDR1 and CDR2 from the germline V gene are DFQATT and SNEGSKA (reference sequence). The ends were cut back, 3 bases at V and 2 bases at J, with 20 bases in the middle. The CDR3 DNA is TGCAGTGCTAGGGCCCGCACAGGGCAAGGGGGCAATCAGCCCCAGCATTTT. This gives the protein CSARARTGQGGNQPQHF.

Many counts were recorded for this clonotype. The chain's CDR3 is CASSGGGAGSFEQYF. The CDR3 region has the DNA TGTGCCAGCAGCGGCGGGGGGGCAGGGAGCTTTGAGCAGTACTTC. The chain couples TRBV9 to TRBJ2-7; 9 bases agree with TRBD2. CDR3 size: 15 residues. Germline V gives CDR1 SGDLS, CDR2 YYNGEE. V lost 3 bases to trimming and J lost 7 bases; unmatched junction nucleotides: 11.

This clonotype was recorded many times. This CDR3 is CASSYDRAGNEQFF. The CDR3 DNA reads as TGTGCCAGCAGCTACGACAGGGCCGGGAATGAGCAGTTCTTC. The J gene is TRBJ2-1, the V gene TRBV12-3 or TRBV12-4, with 7 bases fitting TRBD1. The length of the CDR3 is 14 residues. J gave up 7 bases and V 6 bases, and 9 bases lay outside the gene matches.

This clonotype was found many times. The rearrangement uses TRBV5-1 and TRBJ2-3; D is ambiguous. V was trimmed by 3 bases and J by 0 bases, leaving 8 bases between them. Germline V CDR1 and CDR2: SGHRS, YFSETQ. The CDR3 has 14 amino acids. The CDR3 DNA sequence: TGCGCCAGCAGCTCAGGCACCAGCACAGATACGCAGTATTTT. This translates into CASSSGTSTDTQYF.

This clonotype came up many times. The genes are TRBV6-5 and TRBJ2-6; 10 bases are shared with TRBD2. V trimming: 0 bases; J trimming: 3 bases; junction bases outside the gene matches: 5. CDR3 length: 18 residues. Germline loops: CDR1 MNHEY, CDR2 SVGAGI. The CDR3 coding sequence is TGTGCCAGCAGTTACTCGGCACTAGCGGGAATTGGGGCCAACGTCCTGACTTTC. This sequence encodes CASSYSALAGIGANVLTF.

There are many counts of this clonotype. The chain employs TRBV29-1 and TRBJ2-7; D unresolved. Germline V gene data show CDR1 as SQVTM and CDR2 as ANQGSEA. Trimming removed 2 bases from V and 1 base from J, with 12 bases in between. This CDR3 comprises 14 residues. The CDR3 here is CSVESAGQSYEQYF. In DNA form, the CDR3 reads TGCAGCGTTGAATCGGCAGGCCAATCCTACGAGCAGTACTTC.

This chain links TRBV5-1 with TRBJ2-5; TRBD2 might be the D (6 bases). V lost 0 bases and J 5 bases, leaving 14 bases between the germline ends. This CDR3 contains 15 residues. Germline V gene lookup returns CDR1 SGHRS and CDR2 YFSETQ. The CDR3 loop reads CASSLVVAGRETQYF. The CDR3 DNA reads TGCGCCAGCAGCTTGGTTGTGGCAGGGAGGGAGACCCAGTACTTC.

This clonotype was seen a handful of times. The chain is built from TRBV19 and TRBJ1-2, with 9 nucleotides matching TRBD1. CDR1 and CDR2 from the germline V gene are LNHDA and SQIVND (reference sequence). With 6 bases clipped from V and 7 bases from J, the junction kept 15 bases outside the gene matches. The CDR3 runs to 16 residues. CDR3 protein: CASSSGQGPGLSGYTF. For the CDR3, the DNA is TGTGCCAGTAGCTCGGGACAGGGACCAGGCTTAAGTGGCTACACCTTC.

This clonotype has a count of ten or more. The chain uses TRBV5-1 and TRBJ2-7; D could derive from TRBD1 or TRBD2 (5 bases each). V dropped 4 bases and J dropped 4 bases, with 15 bases sitting between them. This CDR3 has 14 residues. Germline V lookup: CDR1 SGHRS, CDR2 YFSETQ. The CDR3, as DNA: TGCGCCAGCAGCACTGGGACCGGGGCTTACGAGCAGTACTTC. Residues: CASSTGTGAYEQYF.

The table lists this clonotype with many counts. The V gene is TRBV20-1, the J gene TRBJ2-1; 8 positions agree with TRBD2. This CDR3 is 16 amino acids long. The germline V gene has CDR1 DFQATT and CDR2 SNEGSKA (reference sequence). J gave up 3 bases and V 7 bases, and 14 bases lay outside the gene matches. CDR3 sequence reads: CSVAGPAGADYNEQFF. The CDR3 nucleotides read TGCAGTGTTGCGGGGCCAGCGGGAGCAGACTACAATGAGCAGTTCTTC.

This clonotype has at least ten counts. The chain is built from TRBV6-2 or TRBV6-3 and TRBJ1-1; no reliable D call. V was shortened by 7 bases and J by 5 bases, with 17 bases between the two germline ends. CDR3 length: 14 residues. Germline CDR1 and CDR2: MNHEY and SVGEGT. CDR3 loop: CASTLTKRETEAFF. CDR3 nucleotides: TGTGCCAGCACTCTTACAAAAAGGGAGACTGAAGCTTTCTTT.

This chain links TRBV24-1 with TRBJ2-1, with 11 positions matching TRBD2. The germline V gene has CDR1 KGHDR and CDR2 SFDVKD. The V and J ends lost 2 bases and 1 base, in that order; junction bases with no gene match: 9. CDR3 size: 19 residues. In DNA form, the CDR3 reads TGTGCCACCAGTGATTCTTCGACTAGCGGGATAGTTTCCTACAATGAGCAGTTCTTC. This codes for CATSDSSTSGIVSYNEQFF.

This clonotype came up a few times. The CDR3 DNA reads TGCGCCAGCAGCCAAGATAGTGGCGGAGTCACAGATACGCAGTATTTT. Encoded protein: CASSQDSGGVTDTQYF. The chain links TRBV4-1 to TRBJ2-3; D is unclear. The CDR3 spans 16 residues. CDR1 and CDR2 from the germline V gene are MGHRA and YSYEKL. The germline V and J ends were trimmed by 0 bases and 2 bases, with 12 bases remaining between them.